The 9 T cell receptor beta chains reported below all come from one sample, sequenced in a study of blood T cell repertoires in COVID-19. Generated by immunoSEQ multiplex PCR, the TCRdb table keeps only in-frame clones and is missing some. The top ten hold roughly 4% of the sample, which has more than 95,000 clones, about 80% seen once. The specimen was peripheral blood. The source of these receptors is a man aged 60 to 69 with acute or convalescent COVID-19.

This chain connects TRBV12-3 or TRBV12-4 to TRBJ2-2, with D unclear. V lost 8 bases, J lost 7 bases, and 14 bases lay in between. The CDR3 contains 13 residues. Here the CDR3 DNA reads TGTGCCAGCTGGTCCCTCGGTGACGGGGAGCTGTTTTTT. The encoded protein is CASWSLGDGELFF.

This sequence joins TRBV19 and TRBJ2-5, with D perhaps matching TRBD1 (6 bases). This CDR3 contains 13 residues. Per the germline V gene, CDR1 is LNHDA and CDR2 is SQIVND (reference sequence). Trimming cost V 9 bases and J 1 base, with 12 bases left between them. For the CDR3, the DNA is TGTGCCAGCAATACAGGGATCCAAGAGACCCAGTACTTC. It is translated as CASNTGIQETQYF.

The V and J genes are TRBV28 and TRBJ2-3; maybe TRBD2 (5 bases). Germline V gives CDR1 MDHEN, CDR2 SYDVKM. This CDR3 region has 14 residues. The V gene lost 5 bases and the J gene lost 0 bases, with 9 bases spanning the gap. CDR3 sequence: CASSLGGSTDTQYF. For the CDR3, the DNA is TGTGCCAGCAGTCTTGGCGGGAGCACAGATACGCAGTATTTT.

The rearrangement links TRBV18 to TRBJ2-1, with TRBD2 identical over 8 bases. Germline CDR1 and CDR2: KGHSH and LQKENI. Losses at the gene ends were 0 bases for V and 9 bases for J; bases not matched to a gene: 10. There are 16 residues in the CDR3. CDR3 nucleotide sequence: TGTGCCAGCTCACCACCAGGGACTAGTCGATTGGGTGAGCAGTTCTTC. Translation: CASSPPGTSRLGEQFF.

This chain connects TRBV11-3 to TRBJ1-1; D is ambiguous. Germline loops: CDR1 SGHNT, CDR2 YENEEA. Trimming took off 8 bases at V and 0 bases at J, with 19 bases between the two ends. This CDR3 spans 16 amino acids. DNA for the CDR3: TGTGCCAGCTCCGGTTTGAGCGGGCAGTTGAACACTGAAGCTTTCTTT. Encoded protein: CASSGLSGQLNTEAFF.

The chain carries TRBV11-3 and TRBJ1-6; perhaps TRBD1 as D (5 bases). The CDR3 extends over 16 amino acids. The V gene lost 3 bases and the J gene lost 7 bases, with 16 bases spanning the gap. Germline V gives CDR1 SGHNT, CDR2 YENEEA. CDR3 in amino acids: CASSLTVQRPNSPLHF. The CDR3 nucleotides read TGTGCCAGCAGCTTGACAGTTCAAAGGCCCAATTCACCCCTCCACTTT.

The V gene is TRBV7-3, the J gene TRBJ2-3, with 11 bases matching TRBD2. Germline V gene lookup returns CDR1 SGHTA and CDR2 FQGTGA. With 4 bases clipped from V and 1 base from J, the junction kept 4 bases outside the gene matches. This CDR3 is 16 amino acids long. The CDR3 nucleotides are TGTGCCAGCAGCTACCTAGCGGGGGGAGGCACAGATACGCAGTATTTT. Translation gives CASSYLAGGGTDTQYF.

A single count supports this clone. The genes are TRBV9 and TRBJ2-5; maybe TRBD1 (6 bases). The CDR3 contains 12 residues. Germline CDR1 reads SGDLS; CDR2 reads YYNGEE. V was pared by 4 bases and J by 5 bases, with 9 bases between. In nucleotides, the CDR3 is TGTGCCAGCAGCACGAGGGGGGAGACCCAGTACTTC. It codes for CASSTRGETQYF.

CDR3 DNA: TGTGCCAGCAGCTTATCGCGGGGACAGGGGTCGGAGCGGGAGGAGTCCCAAGAGACCCAGTACTTC. Amino acid sequence: CASSLSRGQGSEREESQETQYF. This sequence joins TRBV13 and TRBJ2-5; TRBD1 might be the D (10 bases). V was cut by 2 bases and J by 1 base, with 32 bases left in between. The CDR3 contains 22 residues. CDR1 and CDR2 from the germline V gene are PRHDT and FYEKMQ (reference sequence).